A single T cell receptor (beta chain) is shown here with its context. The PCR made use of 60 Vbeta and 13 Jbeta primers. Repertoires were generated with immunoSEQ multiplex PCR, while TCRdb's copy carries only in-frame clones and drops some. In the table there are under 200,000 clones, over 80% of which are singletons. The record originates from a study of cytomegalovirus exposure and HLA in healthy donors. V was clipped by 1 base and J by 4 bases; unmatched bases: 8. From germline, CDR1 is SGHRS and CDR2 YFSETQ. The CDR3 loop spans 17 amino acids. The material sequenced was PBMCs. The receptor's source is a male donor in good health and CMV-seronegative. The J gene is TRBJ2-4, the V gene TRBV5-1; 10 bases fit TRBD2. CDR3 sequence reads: CASSLTSGVPIKNIQYF. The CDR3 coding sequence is TGCGCCAGCAGCTTGACTAGCGGGGTCCCGATAAAAAACATTCAGTACTTC.